This T cell receptor beta chain was captured in a study of regulatory T cells in long-lasting Graves disease. Notes on the study in general: Persistent disease was characterized by preferential usage of TRBV28, TRBJ1-2 and TRBJ2-5. In persistent patients, shared public clonotypes (roughly 2,800) outnumbered those in new patients (about 1,000).

As to time point: persistent/refractory GD, antithyroid drugs over 5 years with positive TRAb. Isolated PBMC RNA provided the starting material for the TCR library. Trimming removed 0 bases from V and 0 bases from J, with 7 bases in between. Germline V gene data show CDR1 as SGDLS and CDR2 as YYNGEE. The CDR3 is made up of 14 amino acids. Concerning this clonotype: Its antigen is currently unknown.

Assembly of TCR beta libraries relied on iRepertoire HTBI primers together with Arm-PCR of CDR3 regions. Each CDR3 protein gets one entry after TCRdb re-called the multiplex PCR reads with MiXCR. The data hold about 660,000 distinct CDR3 sequences, with 30% observed a single time. This clonotype was obtained from a female donor with Graves disease. Sequencing used peripheral blood mononuclear cells (PBMCs), obtained when the disease was refractory, from a patient treated with antithyroid drugs. The V gene is TRBV9, the J gene TRBJ2-7; D not certain. CDR3 loop: CASSVAWSSYEQYF. In nucleotides, the CDR3 is TGTGCCAGCAGCGTAGCATGGAGCTCCTACGAGCAGTACTTC.